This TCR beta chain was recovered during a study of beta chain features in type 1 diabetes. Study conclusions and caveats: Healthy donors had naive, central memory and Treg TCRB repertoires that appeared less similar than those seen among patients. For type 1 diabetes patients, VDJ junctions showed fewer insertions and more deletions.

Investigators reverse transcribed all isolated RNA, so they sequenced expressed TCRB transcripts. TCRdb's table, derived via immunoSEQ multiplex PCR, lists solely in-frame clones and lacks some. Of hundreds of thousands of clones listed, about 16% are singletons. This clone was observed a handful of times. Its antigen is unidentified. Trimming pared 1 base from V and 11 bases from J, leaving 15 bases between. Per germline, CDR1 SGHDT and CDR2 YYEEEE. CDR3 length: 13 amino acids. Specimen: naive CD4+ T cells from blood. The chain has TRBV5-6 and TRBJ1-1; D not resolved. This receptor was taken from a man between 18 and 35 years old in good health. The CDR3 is CASSLKSRVLAFF. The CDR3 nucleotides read TGTGCCAGCAGCTTGAAGAGCCGGGTATTGGCTTTCTTT.